The TCR beta chain described here comes from a study of blood T cell repertoires in COVID-19. Trimming pared 4 bases from V and 0 bases from J, leaving 10 bases between. CDR1 and CDR2 from the germline V gene are LNHDA and SQIVND (reference sequence). The CDR3 contains 14 residues. Profiling relied on immunoSEQ multiplex PCR, and the TCRdb table lists in-frame clones only, not all of them. The data show around 300,000 clones, about 85% seen once. V and J are TRBV19 and TRBJ2-7; D possibly corresponds to TRBD1 (6 bases). Sequences were obtained from peripheral blood. This TCR came from a human donor in a cohort sampled during active COVID-19. Written as DNA, the CDR3 is TGTGCCAGTAGTACGAACAGGGACTCCTACGAGCAGTACTTC. Translated, it gives CASSTNRDSYEQYF.